The present entry profiles one T cell receptor (beta chain) with its context. Antigen specificity is unknown. The sample is drawn from a study of shared clonotypes between healthy human individuals. The overall study: A couple of women and a few men aged 18 to 49 served as donors. Notes on the study in general: Estimated clonotype richness was generally higher in naive than memory subsets. Only blood was sampled, and tissue TCR repertoires likely differ from blood ones.

The length of the CDR3 is 16 residues. Germline V gives CDR1 KGHSH, CDR2 LQKENI. V lost 3 bases to trimming and J lost 7 bases, with 19 bases between them. TCRdb keeps only in-frame clones here, not all; method: immunoSEQ multiplex PCR. The sample has 2,500,000 or so clones; around 92% are singletons. Sequenced: naive CD4+ T cells from PBMCs. Specified subset: CD45RA+ positively selected. The sequence came from a man aged 18-30 years in good health. Some clones in this sample may be carry-over from other donors' samples. The chain is built from TRBV18 and TRBJ2-1; TRBD1 might be the D (6 bases). The CDR3 loop reads CASSPPTGRDSNEQFF. The CDR3 DNA follows: TGTGCCAGCTCACCTCCAACAGGGCGCGATTCGAATGAGCAGTTCTTC.